Following are 3 T cell receptor beta chains from one sample sequenced in a study of T cells after yellow fever vaccination (dated by TCRdb to about 2019). This specimen's treatment or condition label, per the study, means: live attenuated yellow fever vaccine strain. Library prep was done by 5' RACE. The run used an Illumina HiSeq 2500. Through fastp at Q25 and MiXCR, TCRdb rebuilt clones from the public reads, retaining in-frame beta chains. For every CDR3 protein sequence, its rows merge into one entry that carries the most common genes and DNA. The sample profile shows 65,000 to 90,000 distinct CDR3 sequences; more than 10% of them were found once. Approximately 23% of the sample is taken by the ten largest. The specimen was CD8+ T cells not binding an NS4B(214-222) dextramer, sorted from PBMCs, collected roughly 20 days after the first yellow fever vaccination. The cell subset or site label for this specimen denotes: NS4B epitope dextramer-negative CD8 T cells. The source of these receptors is a man aged 18 to 35 who received the YFV17D yellow fever vaccine.

CDR3 loop: CASSQDLVAEAFF. Here the CDR3 DNA reads TGCGCCAGCAGCCAAGATTTGGTGGCTGAAGCTTTCTTT. The V call is TRBV4-3, the J call TRBJ1-1; no clear D. Germline CDR1 reads LGHNA; CDR2 reads YSLEER. The CDR3 extends over 13 amino acids. Trimming removed 0 bases at V and 6 bases at J, with 8 bases between.

V and J are TRBV4-1 and TRBJ2-7, with D maybe TRBD2 (5 bases). V lost 1 base, J lost 3 bases, and 13 bases lay in between. The germline gives CDR1 MGHRA, CDR2 YSYEKL. The CDR3 extends over 15 amino acids. CDR3 amino acids: CASSQGASRDYEQYF. CDR3 nucleotides: TGCGCCAGCAGCCAAGGAGCCAGTCGGGACTACGAGCAGTACTTC.

CDR3 region: CSVQPGGAGYGYTF. The CDR3 region has the DNA TGCAGCGTTCAACCAGGGGGCGCGGGCTATGGCTACACCTTC. This chain uses TRBV29-1 with TRBJ1-2, with 8 bases aligning to TRBD1. The CDR3 is made up of 14 amino acids. CDR1 and CDR2 from the germline V gene are SQVTM and ANQGSEA. V lost 5 bases, J lost 4 bases, and 9 bases stayed unmatched.